This is a list of T cell receptor beta chains from one sample in a study of CD8+CD57+ T cells in acquired aplastic anemia. TCRdb re-derived calls from the reads in MiXCR, one entry per CDR3 protein. The repertoire consists of 170,000 or so distinct CDR3 sequences, with less than 65% occurring once and the leading ten covering roughly 43%. Sequenced sample: sorted CD4+, CD8+, or CD8+CD57+ T cells (not recorded which) from PBMCs. The receptors stem from a human donor with aplastic anemia. Each CDR3 is given with its conserved first and last residue. D genes are given only for firm matches. Clone size is shown for a subset of rows, as once, few, many or a class of expanded clone.

j_gene	v_gene	abundance	d_gene	CDR3aa	CDR3nt
TRBJ2-2	TRBV10-3	-	-	CAIQGTGELFF	TGTGCCATCCAGGGGACCGGGGAGCTGTTTTTT
TRBJ2-1	TRBV7-9	-	TRBD2	CASSVVGTSGYNEQFF	TGTGCCAGCAGCGTAGTCGGGACTAGCGGTTACAATGAGCAGTTCTTC
TRBJ1-2	TRBV6-5	many	-	CASSYQGNYGYTF	TGTGCCAGCAGTTACCAGGGGAACTATGGCTACACCTTC
TRBJ2-7	TRBV7-9	once	TRBD1	CASSRQGWEQYF	TGTGCCAGCAGCCGACAGGGTTGGGAGCAGTACTTC
TRBJ1-2	TRBV7-2	few	-	CASSLDRHYGYTF	TGTGCCAGCAGCCTGGACCGCCACTATGGCTACACCTTC
TRBJ1-2	TRBV7-8	-	-	CASSVGGGYGYTF	TGTGCCAGCAGCGTAGGCGGGGGCTATGGCTACACCTTC
TRBJ1-4	TRBV4-3	once	-	CASSQDGGEGEKLFF	TGCGCCAGCAGCCAAGACGGGGGCGAGGGAGAAAAACTGTTTTTT
TRBJ2-3	TRBV27	few	TRBD1	CASSLWTGSDTQYF	TGTGCCAGCAGTTTGTGGACAGGCTCAGATACGCAGTATTTT
TRBJ2-7	TRBV2	-	TRBD2	CTSGRGYEQYF	TGTACCAGCGGGAGGGGTTACGAGCAGTACTTC
TRBJ2-1	TRBV20-1	many	TRBD1	CSARDRDPYNEQFF	TGCAGTGCTCGGGACAGGGATCCCTACAATGAGCAGTTCTTC
TRBJ1-1	TRBV10-3	-	TRBD1	CASSPNPGQAEAFF	TGTGCCAGCAGTCCCAACCCCGGACAGGCTGAAGCTTTCTTT
TRBJ1-6	TRBV14	-	-	CASSQDDVSPLHF	TGTGCCAGCAGCCAAGATGACGTTTCACCCCTCCACTTT
TRBJ2-2	TRBV9	many	-	CASSVGAGNTGELFF	TGTGCCAGCAGCGTAGGGGCAGGGAACACCGGGGAGCTGTTTTTT
TRBJ1-4	TRBV10-2	-	TRBD1	CASSEGGGLEKLFF	TGCGCCAGCAGTGAAGGAGGGGGCCTAGAAAAACTGTTTTTT
TRBJ1-2	TRBV2	-	-	CASSESAFGYTF	TGTGCCAGCAGTGAAAGTGCCTTTGGCTACACCTTC
TRBJ2-7	TRBV29-1	few	-	CSVADIYEQYF	TGCAGCGTAGCGGACATTTACGAGCAGTACTTC
TRBJ1-2	TRBV19	-	-	CASSHGAVAGYTF	TGTGCCAGTAGTCACGGGGCGGTGGCTGGCTACACCTTC
TRBJ1-5	TRBV10-3	-	TRBD1	CAISESGQGQEPQHF	TGTGCCATCAGTGAGTCGGGGCAGGGACAGGAGCCCCAGCATTTT
TRBJ2-1	TRBV29-1	-	-	CSVQRGNNEQFF	TGCAGCGTCCAAAGGGGGAACAATGAGCAGTTCTTC
TRBJ2-7	TRBV24-1	-	-	CATQGQGGEQYF	TGTGCCACCCAGGGGCAGGGGGGCGAGCAGTACTTC
TRBJ2-5	TRBV20-1	few	-	CSVGTTAVQETQYF	TGCAGCGTTGGTACTACAGCAGTCCAAGAGACCCAGTACTTC
TRBJ1-6	TRBV2	-	-	CASSNRDLNSPLHF	TGTGCCAGCAGCAACCGGGATTTAAATTCACCCCTCCACTTT
TRBJ2-5	TRBV7-3	-	-	CASSVGGSLPQETQYF	TGTGCCAGCAGCGTAGGGGGTAGCTTGCCACAAGAGACCCAGTACTTC
TRBJ1-1	TRBV19	-	TRBD1	CASQTGSNTEAFF	TGTGCCAGTCAGACAGGGTCGAACACTGAAGCTTTCTTT
TRBJ2-5	TRBV25-1	-	TRBD2	CASSESLAGGLGTQYF	TGTGCCAGCAGTGAGTCGTTAGCGGGAGGCTTAGGGACCCAGTACTTC
TRBJ2-5	TRBV7-8	-	-	CASSLAPPRRGRFDKAETQYF	TGTGCCAGCAGCTTAGCCCCCCCGAGGAGGGGGCGTTTCGATAAAGCGGAGACCCAGTACTTC
TRBJ2-5	TRBV20-1	-	TRBD1	CSAMTGTGRGKTQYF	TGCAGTGCGATGACCGGGACAGGGCGAGGGAAGACCCAGTACTTC
TRBJ1-1	TRBV7-9	many	-	CASSQTVSLNTEVFF	TGTGCCAGCAGCCAGACAGTCAGTTTGAACACTGAAGTTTTCTTT
TRBJ2-7	TRBV5-1	once	-	CASSATLTGGAGEQYF	TGCGCCAGCAGCGCAACCCTGACGGGGGGCGCGGGAGAGCAGTACTTC
TRBJ1-1	TRBV2	-	-	CASRTQGMTEAFF	TGTGCCAGCAGGACCCAGGGGATGACTGAAGCTTTCTTT
TRBJ2-1	TRBV9	-	TRBD2	CASSVGSGGVSFEQFF	TGTGCCAGCAGCGTAGGTAGCGGGGGGGTCAGCTTCGAGCAGTTCTTC
TRBJ2-3	TRBV20-1	few	TRBD2	CSAYSGDYNEQYF	TGCAGTGCATACAGCGGGGACTACAATGAGCAGTATTTT
TRBJ2-7	TRBV15	once	-	CATSREPGSYEQYF	TGTGCCACCAGCAGAGAGCCGGGCTCCTACGAGCAGTACTTC
TRBJ2-3	TRBV6-5	-	-	CASIIGSTQYF	TGTGCCAGCATTATAGGCAGTACGCAGTATTTT
TRBJ2-7	TRBV7-2	-	TRBD2	CASSLVREYGLGGEQYF	TGTGCCAGCAGCTTAGTGCGGGAGTATGGCTTGGGGGGCGAGCAGTACTTC
TRBJ2-3	TRBV7-9	few	-	CASSLSGSTDTQYF	TGTGCCAGCAGCTTGAGCGGTAGCACAGATACGCAGTATTTT
TRBJ1-4	TRBV7-6	few	-	CASSFANEKLFF	TGTGCCAGCAGCTTCGCTAATGAAAAACTGTTTTTT
TRBJ2-7	TRBV10-2	-	TRBD1	CASSESNRGIYEQYF	TGCGCCAGCAGTGAGTCGAACAGGGGGATATACGAGCAGTACTTC
TRBJ1-1	TRBV7-3	-	-	CASSRSQGMNTEAFF	TGTGCCAGCAGCCGCAGCCAGGGGATGAACACTGAAGCTTTCTTT
TRBJ2-3	TRBV10-3	once	TRBD1	CAISERPLGDRSTDTQYF	TGTGCCATCAGTGAGAGACCCCTAGGGGACAGGAGCACAGATACGCAGTATTTT
TRBJ2-5	TRBV10-3	few	TRBD2	CAISDWPSGGRETQYF	TGTGCCATCAGTGATTGGCCTAGCGGGGGGCGGGAGACCCAGTACTTC
TRBJ2-7	TRBV20-1	-	-	CSASERWGAYEQYF	TGCAGTGCTAGCGAGAGATGGGGTGCCTACGAGCAGTACTTC
TRBJ2-3	TRBV2	-	TRBD2	CASSYRLAASDTQYF	TGTGCCAGCAGCTACAGACTAGCGGCGTCAGATACGCAGTATTTT
TRBJ2-1	TRBV25-1	-	TRBD1	CASSHLWDRAYNEQFF	TGTGCCAGCAGTCATTTATGGGACAGGGCCTACAATGAGCAGTTCTTC
TRBJ2-1	TRBV7-3	-	-	CASRETTANEQFF	TGTGCCAGCAGGGAGACTACAGCGAATGAGCAGTTCTTC
TRBJ1-4	TRBV5-5	-	TRBD1	CASSFAGQGAEKLFF	TGTGCCAGCAGCTTTGCTGGACAGGGAGCCGAAAAACTGTTTTTT
TRBJ2-7	TRBV2	-	-	CARMQGGGTYEQYF	TGTGCTAGAATGCAGGGTGGCGGAACCTACGAGCAGTACTTC